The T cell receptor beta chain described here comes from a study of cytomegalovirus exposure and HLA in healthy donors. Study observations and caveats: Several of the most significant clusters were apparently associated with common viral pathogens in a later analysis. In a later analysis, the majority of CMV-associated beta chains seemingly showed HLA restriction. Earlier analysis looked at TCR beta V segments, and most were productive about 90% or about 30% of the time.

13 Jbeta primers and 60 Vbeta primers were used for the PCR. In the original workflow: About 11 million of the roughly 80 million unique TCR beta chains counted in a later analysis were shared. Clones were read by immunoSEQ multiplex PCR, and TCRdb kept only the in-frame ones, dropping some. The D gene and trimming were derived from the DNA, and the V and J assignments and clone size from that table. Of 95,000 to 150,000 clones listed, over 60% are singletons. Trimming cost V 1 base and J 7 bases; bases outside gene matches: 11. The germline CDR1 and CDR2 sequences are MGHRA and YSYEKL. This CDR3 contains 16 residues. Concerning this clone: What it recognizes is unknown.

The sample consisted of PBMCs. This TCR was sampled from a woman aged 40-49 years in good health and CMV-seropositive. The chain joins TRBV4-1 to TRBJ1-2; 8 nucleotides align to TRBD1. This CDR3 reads CASSQGGAGGAGGYTF. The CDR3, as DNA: TGCGCCAGCAGCCAAGGCGGGGCAGGGGGCGCGGGTGGCTACACCTTC.